This TCR beta chain was observed in a study of CD8 T cells in ankylosing spondylitis. Study-level points and caveats: What appeared characteristic of ankylosing spondylitis blood was a TCR beta motif of eight highly homologous variants.

Trimming pared 0 bases from V and 4 bases from J, leaving 10 bases between. CDR3 length: 15 amino acids. The V gene's germline CDR1 is SGDLS and CDR2 YYNGEE. Scientists made TCR beta libraries using quantitative 5'-RACE with molecular barcodes. In TCRdb, the 5' RACE reads were re-called with MiXCR into one record per CDR3 protein. Here the sample spans roughly 300,000 distinct CDR3 sequences, 8% being singletons. This clonotype was counted at least ten times. Its antigen is unknown. This TCR was recovered from a male donor with ankylosing spondylitis. Sequences were obtained from blood, either unsorted or a sorted T cell fraction (not recorded which). The chain is built from TRBV9 and TRBJ2-2; maybe TRBD1 (5 bases). CDR3 loop: CASSVGQISTGELFF. CDR3 coding DNA: TGTGCCAGCAGCGTAGGACAGATAAGCACCGGGGAGCTGTTTTTT.